Below are 18 T cell receptor beta chains sequenced from a single sample in a study of blood T cells in healthy people across ages. A second PCR of 7 to 11 cycles used a sample-barcoded 5' primer and a J-beta primer mix. TCRdb reprocessed the 5' RACE reads with MiXCR, giving one entry per CDR3 protein. There are 890,000 or so distinct CDR3 sequences in the sample; 55% to 65% occur only once, and about a quarter lies in the top ten. The specimen was blood. The receptor source for this set is a young man in good health.

The V call is TRBV29-1, the J call TRBJ2-5, with TRBD2 as a possible D gene (6 bases). This CDR3 is 15 amino acids long. Per germline, CDR1 SQVTM and CDR2 ANQGSEA. Trimming left V 0 bases short and J 9 bases short, with 20 bases between. The CDR3 sequence: CSVEDGGTLLVPQYF. The CDR3 DNA sequence: TGCAGCGTTGAAGACGGCGGGACCCTGTTAGTGCCCCAGTACTTC. Looking up the rest from reference TRBV29-1 and TRBJ2-5 gives the full variable domain: SAVISQKPSRDICQRGTSLTIQCQVDSQVTMMFWYRQQPGQSLTLIATANQGSEATYESGFVIDKFPISRPNLTFSTLTVSNMSPEDSSIYLCSVEDGGTLLVPQYFGPGTRLLVL.

In this sample, this clonotype turned up a few times. V gene TRBV5-5 combines with J gene TRBJ2-7; 8 bases match TRBD1. The germline V gene has CDR1 SGHKS and CDR2 YYEKEE (reference sequence). Trimming cost V 5 bases and J 4 bases; bases outside gene matches: 8. This CDR3 spans 14 amino acids. CDR3 sequence reads: CASRRQGSGYEQYF. In nucleotides, the CDR3 is TGTGCCAGCAGAAGACAGGGGAGTGGTTACGAGCAGTACTTC. Together with reference TRBV5-5 and TRBJ2-7, the CDR3 gives the full variable domain: DAGVTQSPTHLIKTRGQQVTLRCSPISGHKSVSWYQQVLGQGPQFIFQYYEKEERGRGNFPDRFSARQFPNYSSELNVNALLLGDSALYLCASRRQGSGYEQYFGPGTRLTVT.

The V call is TRBV6-2 or TRBV6-3, the J call TRBJ2-1; 11 nucleotides align to TRBD2. The ends lost 2 bases at V and 3 bases at J; junction bases unmatched: 9. This CDR3 has 18 amino acids. The germline V gene has CDR1 MNHEY and CDR2 SVGEGT. CDR3 sequence: CASSYQPPTSGVYNEQFF. The CDR3 region has the DNA TGTGCCAGCAGTTACCAACCCCCGACTAGCGGGGTCTACAATGAGCAGTTCTTC.

The chain employs TRBV29-1 and TRBJ2-7; D not certain. V lost 2 bases and J lost 3, with 11 bases in between. The CDR3 is 13 amino acids. CDR1 and CDR2 (germline): SQVTM, ANQGSEA. The CDR3 sequence is CSVEKAGVYEQYF. Here the CDR3 DNA reads TGCAGCGTTGAAAAAGCAGGAGTCTACGAGCAGTACTTC.

The genes are TRBV3-1 and TRBJ1-1; D is undetermined. The CDR3 extends over 16 amino acids. Germline V gives CDR1 LGHDT, CDR2 YNNKEL (reference sequence). The V end lost 1 base, the J end lost 1 base, and 13 bases lay between the germline ends. The CDR3 is CASSQANTVANTEAFF. In DNA, the CDR3 is TGTGCCAGCAGCCAAGCTAATACGGTAGCGAACACTGAAGCTTTCTTT. Based on the CDR3 plus reference TRBV3-1 and TRBJ1-1, the full variable domain is DTAVSQTPKYLVTQMGNDKSIKCEQNLGHDTMYWYKQDSKKFLKIMFSYNNKELIINETVPNRFSPKSPDKAHLNLHINSLELGDSAVYFCASSQANTVANTEAFFGQGTRLTVV.

V is TRBV4-2 and J is TRBJ2-5; D remains unclear. CDR1 and CDR2 from the germline V gene are LGHNA and YNFKEQ. The CDR3 spans 13 residues. The V gene lost 0 bases and the J gene lost 11 bases, with 13 bases spanning the gap. CDR3 nucleotide sequence: TGTGCCAGCAGCCAAGAAGGTGGATACGTGCAGTACTTC. Translated: CASSQEGGYVQYF.

The V gene is TRBV9, the J gene TRBJ2-7, with TRBD1 matching over 7 bases. V dropped 0 bases and J dropped 2; count of bases not matched to a gene: 2. Germline values: CDR1 SGDLS, CDR2 YYNGEE. This CDR3 has 14 residues. The CDR3 DNA reads TGTGCCAGCAGCGTAGGTGGGACAGCCTACGAGCAGTACTTC. It encodes CASSVGGTAYEQYF.

CDR3 nucleotide sequence: TGTGCCAGCAGCGTAGGGGGGTGGGGAAACACTGAAGCTTTCTTT. Translating it yields CASSVGGWGNTEAFF. The V and J genes are TRBV9 and TRBJ1-1; the D gene is possibly TRBD1 (5 bases). V lost 0 bases and J 2 bases, leaving 11 bases between the germline ends. The CDR3 totals 15 residues. The germline gives CDR1 SGDLS, CDR2 YYNGEE. Full variable domain (missing parts from reference TRBV9 and TRBJ1-1): DSGVTQTPKHLITATGQRVTLRCSPRSGDLSVYWYQQSLDQGLQFLIQYYNGEERAKGNILERFSAQQFPDLHSELNLSSLELGDSALYFCASSVGGWGNTEAFFGQGTRLTVV.

The chain couples TRBV13 to TRBJ2-1, with 12 bases fitting TRBD2. The CDR3 is 16 amino acids. With 5 bases clipped from V and 6 bases from J, the junction kept 8 bases outside the gene matches. Germline V gene data show CDR1 as PRHDT and CDR2 as FYEKMQ (reference sequence). The CDR3 DNA reads TGTGCCAGCAGCACAGGACTAGCGGGGCCATCCAATGAGCAGTTCTTC. Residues: CASSTGLAGPSNEQFF.

This clonotype appeared a few times. The chain carries TRBV28 and TRBJ2-3; 7 bases are shared with TRBD2. Per germline, CDR1 MDHEN and CDR2 SYDVKM. This CDR3 has 16 amino acids. The V and J ends lost 5 bases and 6 bases, in that order; junction bases with no gene match: 14. Here the CDR3 reads CASSPPAGRYADTQYF. The CDR3 DNA reads as TGTGCCAGCAGTCCCCCAGCGGGGCGGTACGCGGATACGCAGTATTTT. Full variable domain (remainder filled in from reference TRBV28 and TRBJ2-3): DVKVTQSSRYLVKRTGEKVFLECVQDMDHENMFWYRQDPGLGLRLIYFSYDVKMKEKGDIPEGYSVSREKKERFSLILESASTNQTSMYLCASSPPAGRYADTQYFGPGTRLTVL.

This rearrangement joins TRBV10-3 to TRBJ2-7; the D gene could be TRBD1 or TRBD2 (6 bases each). The CDR3 contains 16 residues. V lost 0 bases and J 4 bases, leaving 16 bases between the germline ends. Germline values: CDR1 ENHRY, CDR2 SYGVKD. CDR3 sequence: CAISESGGQGGYEQYF. CDR3 DNA sequence: TGTGCCATCAGTGAGTCAGGGGGGCAGGGAGGTTACGAGCAGTACTTC.

This clonotype showed up many times. The chain has TRBV6-4 and TRBJ2-7; TRBD2 aligns across 7 bases. Germline CDR1 reads MRHNA; CDR2 reads SNTAGT. CDR3 size: 16 residues. J lost 4 bases, V lost 4 bases, and 13 bases had no gene match. This chain's CDR3 is CASSVSGTISPYEQYF. CDR3 in DNA: TGTGCCAGCAGTGTTTCTGGGACTATCTCCCCTTACGAGCAGTACTTC.

This clonotype was picked up a small number of times. The genes are TRBV7-2 and TRBJ1-6; D is perhaps TRBD1 (6 bases). Germline lookup yields CDR1 SGHTA and CDR2 FQGNSA. V lost 5 bases and J 1 base, leaving 9 bases between the germline ends. The CDR3 covers 15 residues. CDR3: CASSQTGSYNSPLHF. CDR3 DNA: TGTGCCAGCAGCCAAACAGGGTCCTATAATTCACCCCTCCACTTT. The full variable domain, rest sourced from reference TRBV7-2 and TRBJ1-6, is GAGVSQSPSNKVTEKGKDVELRCDPISGHTALYWYRQSLGQGLEFLIYFQGNSAPDKSGLPSDRFSAERTGGSVSTLTIQRTQQEDSAVYLCASSQTGSYNSPLHFGNGTRLTVT.

The genes are TRBV5-4 and TRBJ2-1; the D call may be TRBD1 or TRBD2 (7 bases each). Trimming pared 4 bases from V and 6 bases from J, leaving 17 bases between. The CDR3 sequence is 15 residues long. The germline V gene encodes CDR1 SGHNT and CDR2 YYREEE (reference sequence). The CDR3 nucleotides read TGTGCCAGCAGCCCAGGGGGTGGGGGGGGCAATGAGCAGTTCTTC. It yields the protein CASSPGGGGGNEQFF.

For the CDR3, the DNA is TGTGCCAGCAGTGACGACAGGGCCATGAACACTGAAGCTTTCTTT. Protein: CASSDDRAMNTEAFF. The chain couples TRBV2 to TRBJ1-1; the match to TRBD1 covers 7 bases. CDR1 is SNHLY, CDR2 FYNNEI, per germline. After removal of 3 bases from V and 0 bases from J, the junction contained 4 bases not matched to a gene. CDR3 length: 15 amino acids.

J is TRBJ2-5 and V is TRBV3-1, with TRBD2 identical over 11 bases. CDR3 size: 16 residues. The germline V gene encodes CDR1 LGHDT and CDR2 YNNKEL (reference sequence). Trimming at V came to 2 bases and at J to 7 bases, leaving 9 bases not matched to a gene. The CDR3 DNA sequence: TGTGCCAGCAGCCAATCTACCGGGACTAGCGGTTGGACCCAGTACTTC. Translation gives CASSQSTGTSGWTQYF.

This clonotype has only one observation. J is TRBJ1-4 and V is TRBV15; unclear D gene. Germline CDR1 reads LNHNV; CDR2 reads YYDKDF (reference sequence). The CDR3 loop spans 16 amino acids. The V and J ends lost 0 bases and 7 bases respectively, with 15 bases between them. In DNA, the CDR3 is TGTGCCACCAGCAGAGAGCTAGGCAGCCGGGGTGAAAAACTGTTTTTT. Its translation: CATSRELGSRGEKLFF.

This rearrangement joins TRBV28 to TRBJ1-1, with TRBD1 as a possible D gene (5 bases). CDR1 MDHEN and CDR2 SYDVKM come from the germline V gene. The CDR3 is 15 amino acids. Trimming removed 2 bases from V and 6 bases from J, with 16 bases in between. In DNA, the CDR3 is TGTGCCAGCAGTTTAAGGCGTATCCTGGGACCTGAAGCTTTCTTT. As protein: CASSLRRILGPEAFF.